This passage covers 26 T cell receptor beta chains from one sample sequenced in a study of cytotoxic CD8 clonotypes in ibrutinib-treated CLL. The data were produced by immunoSEQ multiplex PCR, yet TCRdb's version contains in-frame clones alone and is incomplete. The sample has 250,000 to 350,000 clones, approximately 76% seen once; the top ten hold approximately 5.1%. Material: PBMCs, obtained at disease progression, from a patient treated with ibrutinib. The origin of the receptors is a human donor with chronic lymphocytic leukemia.

This clone appeared a single time. J is TRBJ2-7 and V is TRBV11-3; 9 bases align to TRBD1. Per germline, CDR1 SGHNT and CDR2 YENEEA. V lost 8 bases and J lost 2; bases outside the gene matches: 7. The length of the CDR3 is 14 residues. The CDR3 DNA is TGTGCCAGCTCCTCCGGGACAGGGCCCTACGAGCAGTACTTC. Translated: CASSSGTGPYEQYF.

V is TRBV12-5 and J is TRBJ1-2; D perhaps matches TRBD1 (6 bases). The V and J ends lost 6 bases and 5 bases respectively, with 19 bases between them. The CDR3 spans 15 residues. Germline CDR1 is LGHNT and CDR2 is FRNRAP. The CDR3 DNA reads as TGTGCTAGTGGCCCGGGTGGGGGGCACTCATATGGCTACACCTTC. The encoded protein is CASGPGGGHSYGYTF.

The chain combines TRBV6-1 with TRBJ1-2; 11 nucleotides align to TRBD1. V lost 9 bases and J lost 4; bases outside the gene matches: 4. The CDR3 extends over 13 amino acids. The germline CDR1 and CDR2 sequences are MNHNS and SASEGT. The CDR3 region is CASGQGASYGYTF. CDR3 bases: TGTGCCAGTGGACAGGGGGCTTCCTATGGCTACACCTTC.

The chain is built from TRBV11-2 and TRBJ2-5; D is perhaps TRBD1 (6 bases). This CDR3 comprises 15 residues. The V end was cut by 1 base, the J end by 2 bases, with 11 bases between. Germline V lookup: CDR1 SGHAT, CDR2 FQNNGV. CDR3 residues: CASSLVTGGQETQYF. CDR3 nucleotide sequence: TGTGCCAGCAGCTTAGTGACAGGCGGACAAGAGACCCAGTACTTC.

The rearrangement uses TRBV4-1 and TRBJ2-3; 8 positions agree with TRBD2. Germline assignment: CDR1 MGHRA and CDR2 YSYEKL. The length of the CDR3 is 16 residues. J was trimmed by 2 bases and V by 7 bases; bases with no gene match: 11. CDR3 residues: CASTGLSGADTDTQYF. Here the CDR3 DNA reads TGCGCCAGCACTGGTCTTAGCGGGGCGGACACAGATACGCAGTATTTT.

The J gene is TRBJ2-4, the V gene TRBV2; the D is unclear. Between the trimmed V and J ends, which lost 3 bases and 1 base, there was a span of 13 bases. The CDR3 is 16 amino acids. The germline gives CDR1 SNHLY, CDR2 FYNNEI. In DNA form, the CDR3 reads TGTGCCAGCAGTGACGGCAACTTCCTGGCCAAAAACATTCAGTACTTC. Its protein is CASSDGNFLAKNIQYF.

The rearrangement links TRBV5-6 to TRBJ1-1; D not resolved. Germline CDR1 and CDR2: SGHDT and YYEEEE. CDR3 length: 16 amino acids. Trimming cost V 0 bases and J 10 bases, with 22 bases left between them. As DNA, the CDR3 is TGTGCCAGCAGCTTGGGTCGGGGAAGCGCCTCTTTAGGAGCTTTCTTT. The encoded protein is CASSLGRGSASLGAFF.

The chain links TRBV11-2 to TRBJ2-7; no clear D. The CDR3 runs to 12 residues. Germline V gene sequence: CDR1 SGHAT, CDR2 FQNNGV. The V end lost 5 bases, the J end lost 3 bases, and 8 bases lay between the germline ends. CDR3 sequence (DNA): TGTGCCAGCAGCCCCTCGGGCTACGAGCAGTACTTC. Amino acids: CASSPSGYEQYF.

V gene TRBV4-2 combines with J gene TRBJ1-2; tentatively, D is TRBD1 (6 bases). V lost 10 bases and J 3 bases, leaving 6 bases between the germline ends. Germline V lookup: CDR1 LGHNA, CDR2 YNFKEQ. The CDR3 is 10 residues long. The DNA of the CDR3 is TGTGCCACAGGGGACTATGGCTACACCTTC. Encoded protein: CATGDYGYTF.

J is TRBJ1-6 and V is TRBV9, with a tentative D call TRBD1 (5 bases). Germline values: CDR1 SGDLS, CDR2 YYNGEE. The CDR3 extends over 16 amino acids. Trimming took off 7 bases at V and 0 bases at J, with 14 bases between the two ends. The CDR3 nucleotides are TGTGCCAGCGCCCGGGACTCCAGCTCCTATAATTCACCCCTCCACTTT. It specifies CASARDSSSYNSPLHF.

The J gene is TRBJ2-3, the V gene TRBV5-4; D call uncertain. The V gene's germline CDR1 is SGHNT and CDR2 YYREEE (reference sequence). The CDR3 covers 13 residues. V was shortened by 2 bases and J by 3 bases, with 7 bases between the two germline ends. CDR3 nucleotides: TGTGCCAGCAGCTTTGTACTAACAGATACGCAGTATTTT. Its translation: CASSFVLTDTQYF.

The chain recombines TRBV15 with TRBJ2-3; 7 bases agree with TRBD1. This CDR3 has 15 amino acids. Germline V gives CDR1 LNHNV, CDR2 YYDKDF (reference sequence). V lost 5 bases and J lost 3; bases outside the gene matches: 8. The chain's CDR3 is CATSEGAPQTDTQYF. CDR3 nucleotide sequence: TGTGCCACCAGCGAGGGGGCCCCTCAGACAGATACGCAGTATTTT.

The chain has TRBV14 and TRBJ1-1; D unresolved. With 0 bases removed from V and 6 bases from J, the gap between germline ends came to 11 bases. The CDR3 has 14 amino acids. Germline assignment: CDR1 SGHDN and CDR2 FVKESK. The CDR3 sequence is CASSQEPGLPEAFF. The CDR3 nucleotides are TGTGCCAGCAGCCAAGAACCGGGTCTCCCTGAAGCTTTCTTT.

This rearrangement joins TRBV5-6 to TRBJ2-5, with no clear D. V lost 4 bases and J 5 bases, leaving 12 bases between the germline ends. Germline V gene sequence: CDR1 SGHDT, CDR2 YYEEEE. The CDR3 is 13 amino acids. DNA of the CDR3: TGTGCCAGCAGCCCCGGCCCGAGCGAGACCCAGTACTTC. Translated, it gives CASSPGPSETQYF.

This chain links TRBV19 with TRBJ2-3, with D possibly TRBD2 on 5 matching bases. The CDR3 is 15 residues long. CDR1 and CDR2 from the germline V gene are LNHDA and SQIVND (reference sequence). Between the trimmed V and J ends, which lost 6 bases and 8 bases, there was a span of 21 bases. The DNA for the CDR3 is TGTGCCAGTAGCCGACTCGGACTTGAGGGTGGTACGCAGTATTTT. This encodes CASSRLGLEGGTQYF.

The V call is TRBV9, the J call TRBJ2-3; 7 nucleotides match TRBD2. The CDR3 has 18 amino acids. The trim removed 1 base at V and 3 bases at J, leaving 14 bases unmatched. Germline V gives CDR1 SGDLS, CDR2 YYNGEE. Written as DNA, the CDR3 is TGTGCCAGCAGCGTACCAGTTGAAACTCGGGAGGCAACAGATACGCAGTATTTT. The encoded protein is CASSVPVETREATDTQYF.

For this clone: A read error is possible here, since a much larger clone lies one base away. V is TRBV7-9 and J is TRBJ2-7; 9 bases are shared with TRBD1. The CDR3 totals 12 residues. J gave up 3 bases and V 6 bases, and 0 bases lay outside the gene matches. Germline V lookup: CDR1 SEHNR, CDR2 FQNEAQ (reference sequence). CDR3 in DNA: TGTGCCAGCAGGGACAGGGGCTACGAGCAGTACTTC. Translated, it gives CASRDRGYEQYF.

This clone was detected a few times. The rearrangement uses TRBV25-1 and TRBJ1-6, with D uncertain. V dropped 4 bases and J dropped 0 bases, with 7 bases sitting between them. This CDR3 is 15 amino acids long. Germline CDR1 reads MGHDK; CDR2 reads SYGVNS. CDR3 sequence (DNA): TGTGCCAGCAGTGGACGGAGCTCCTATAATTCACCCCTCCACTTT. The encoded protein is CASSGRSSYNSPLHF.

This chain uses TRBV6-1 with TRBJ1-1; maybe TRBD1 (5 bases). The germline gives CDR1 MNHNS, CDR2 SASEGT. The CDR3 has 13 residues. V was trimmed by 6 bases and J by 0 bases, leaving 8 bases between them. CDR3 DNA sequence: TGTGCCAGCAGCCCGACAGTGAACACTGAAGCTTTCTTT. It yields the protein CASSPTVNTEAFF.

The chain joins TRBV4-1 to TRBJ2-5; 9 nucleotides line up with TRBD1. The germline V gene encodes CDR1 MGHRA and CDR2 YSYEKL. This CDR3 comprises 15 residues. V trimming: 5 bases; J trimming: 9 bases; junction bases outside the gene matches: 13. The CDR3 DNA sequence: TGCGCCAGCAGCAGTCCCGGGACAGGGACGGTATCCCAGTACTTC. This encodes CASSSPGTGTVSQYF.

The rearrangement links TRBV6-8 to TRBJ1-2, with a weak D call TRBD1 (5 bases). In germline, CDR1 is MNHGY, CDR2 SAAAGT. The CDR3 covers 14 residues. Trimming removed 8 bases from V and 0 bases from J, with 13 bases in between. The CDR3 here is CASPWGTANYGYTF. The CDR3 nucleotides read TGTGCCAGCCCCTGGGGCACAGCTAACTATGGCTACACCTTC.

The chain uses TRBV6-5 and TRBJ2-1; TRBD2 is a possible D gene (5 bases). The CDR3 runs 13 residues. The V gene lost 6 bases and the J gene lost 6 bases, with 12 bases spanning the gap. Germline CDR1 reads MNHEY; CDR2 reads SVGAGI. The CDR3 region has the DNA TGTGCCAGCAGCTGGATGCGGGCCAATGAGCAGTTCTTC. It codes for CASSWMRANEQFF.

The rearrangement uses TRBV29-1 and TRBJ2-2; possibly TRBD2 for D (6 bases). With 7 bases removed from V and 6 bases from J, the gap between germline ends came to 15 bases. This CDR3 has 13 residues. Germline V gene lookup returns CDR1 SQVTM and CDR2 ANQGSEA. In nucleotides, the CDR3 is TGCAGCGCCCTTGTCTGGGGGGCCGGGGAGCTGTTTTTT. Encoded protein: CSALVWGAGELFF.

This rearrangement joins TRBV28 to TRBJ2-4; D remains ambiguous. From germline, CDR1 is MDHEN and CDR2 SYDVKM. The V end lost 5 bases, the J end lost 0 bases, and 17 bases lay between the germline ends. This CDR3 comprises 17 residues. CDR3 loop: CASSPRTFKPAKNIQYF. CDR3 sequence (DNA): TGTGCCAGCAGTCCACGGACCTTCAAACCAGCCAAAAACATTCAGTACTTC.

The chain recombines TRBV5-1 with TRBJ2-5; D not certain. CDR1 is SGHRS and CDR2 is YFSETQ in the germline V gene. The length of the CDR3 is 14 residues. Trimming took off 0 bases at V and 1 base at J, with 7 bases between the two ends. The CDR3 DNA sequence: TGCGCCAGCAGCTTGGTGCTGGGCCAAGAGACCCAGTACTTC. It encodes CASSLVLGQETQYF.

The rearrangement joins TRBV6-6 to TRBJ2-7; TRBD2 aligns across 10 bases. This CDR3 contains 14 residues. With V trimmed by 7 bases and J by 6 bases, 9 bases remained unmatched. Germline V gene sequence: CDR1 MNHNY, CDR2 SVGAGI (reference sequence). The CDR3 DNA is TGTGCCAGCACCCTAGCGGGAGTTATGGGCGAGCAGTACTTC. As protein: CASTLAGVMGEQYF.